Listed here is a single TCR beta chain. In this sample, this clone turned up once. The antigen it recognizes is unknown. Base-call qualities are not available, and no considerably larger clone is one nucleotide away. Library method: the immunoSEQ multiplex PCR assay. A mixture of 60 forward primers for TCR Vbeta segments and 13 reverse primers for TCR Jbeta segments was used in the multiplex PCR. A multiplex PCR assay on genomic DNA amplified the CDR3 region of rearranged TCR beta genes. Amplified TCR beta libraries were sequenced as 87-base-pair reads on the Illumina HiSeq System. Under the source paper's analysis protocol: A later analysis tallied tens of millions of unique TCR beta chains across the approximately 670 repertoires, and around 10 million of those chains were shared by two or more donors. Raw reads were error-corrected and collapsed into unique sequences by a nearest-neighbor algorithm in which closely related sequences were merged to remove PCR and sequencing errors. CDR3 sequences were aligned to IMGT reference sequences to assign V, D and J gene segments. Each retained sequence needed at least a six-nucleotide match to both a V gene segment and a J gene segment. Rearrangements were called productive when the CDR3 lacked stop codons and stayed in frame with V and J; all others were non-productive. Following IMGT convention, CDR3 was defined as the stretch from the second conserved V-encoded cysteine up to the conserved J-encoded phenylalanine. Sequences without an unambiguous match to a single V gene segment were excluded from the earlier analysis of approximately 600 of the donors. In an earlier analysis of 587 of the donors, V segments were called functional above 56.7% productive rearrangements and were called segregating when the between-donor standard deviation exceeded 5%. A statistical classification framework was built for diagnosing cytomegalovirus status from the catalog of TCR beta chain sequences. In a later analysis, TCR nucleotide sequences were compared against IMGT/GENE-DB human TR gene sequences so that V and J genes could be assigned. Using the TCRdist pipeline, a later analysis assigned CDR3 sequences along with most-parsimonious VDJ recombination scenarios. In a later analysis, each TCR beta chain was defined by its CDR3 amino acid sequence together with its V-gene family, and reads lacking a unique V-gene family were excluded. As a way to deal with suspected cross-contamination and a sequencing artifact, a later analysis dropped roughly 620 nucleotide sequences that were highly shared and had low generation probability. In a later analysis, a clonal expansion index for each public chain was calculated from normalized within-repertoire ranks of inferred template counts. In a later analysis, generation probabilities were computed using a VDJ recombination model fitted to out-of-frame rearrangements, and the results were checked against IGoR. A later analysis scored TCR-TCR, TCR-HLA and TCR-CMV co-occurrence with hypergeometric tests, applying a repertoire-size bias correction to TCR pairs. A later analysis estimated false discovery rates by permuting HLA or CMV assignments 20 times. In a later analysis, co-occurring TCRs were grouped using DBSCAN, and TCRdist sequence similarity was added for clustering within HLA-allele-positive subsets. Co-occurrence clustering excluded repertoires with fewer than 30,000 or more than 120,000 public chains, plus five with anomalous nucleotide sharing. The table comes from immuneACCESS by way of TCRdb, which keeps in-frame sequences with V and J called. Part of the clones is missing from these tables; in studies checked, under half for an unresolved V gene and the rest for unknown reasons. V, J and clone size are those of that table, while D and trimming were read from the DNA. In all, the sample holds 150,000 to 200,000 clones, and around three quarters of those were seen once. The top ten constitute under 3% of the sample.

CDR1 and CDR2 (SGHKS, YYEKEE) derive from the germline V gene (reference sequence). Deletion took 0 bases off V and 6 bases off J, with a span of 9 bases between the germline ends. From the cysteine up to the phenylalanine, the CDR3 has a length of 14 residues. Only the CDR3 portion is preserved as DNA: 42 bases, with reading frame beginning at the first base. This specimen belongs to a study of cytomegalovirus exposure and HLA in healthy donors (dated by TCRdb to the late 2010s). About the investigation overall: According to an earlier analysis of 587 of the donors, 150 million to 200 million T cells yielded 117 million unique TCR beta sequences and about 280 Gb of sequence data. An early release that covered some 630 HLA-typed donors contained 300 to 350 gigabases of sequencing data and some 87 million unique TCR sequences. Of the 398 genotyped donors, 75% to 85% were placed in the genetic ancestry cluster associated with self-reported Caucasian donors. The aim of the study was to test whether cataloging public T cell receptors could identify signatures of past pathogen exposure. Using immunosequencing, the study profiled T cell repertoires from approximately 700 subjects and related those repertoires to cytomegalovirus serostatus. Besides the first cohort of 666 subjects, a separate validation cohort made up of roughly 130 different subjects was used. High-throughput TCR immunosequencing, statistical association of individual TCRs with disease status, and machine learning were combined to predict cytomegalovirus infection status. A later analysis re-examined previously published TCR beta repertoires from roughly 720 donors and added high-resolution HLA genotyping to investigate patterns of TCR occurrence. Rather than drawing on any new phenotypic data, the later analysis identified candidate immune exposures from TCR beta sequences and the way those sequences occurred across donors. To decide whether each TCR beta V gene segment behaved as functional or pseudogenic, an earlier analysis of some 570 of the donors relied on high-throughput TCR beta sequencing. Alongside the repertoire data, information on donor age, sex, ethnicity and CMV serostatus was compiled. A later genetic analysis took genome-wide SNP genotypes for about 65% of the roughly 670 donors and used that subset as a discovery cohort. Every discovery cohort repertoire had been produced on one sequencing platform. HLA typing covered class I and class II loci at four-digit resolution. The number of typed donors differed by locus: 629-630 for A, B, C, DRB1 and DQB1; approximately 520 for DQA1; some 610 for DPA1; and some 430 for DPB1. Four to six DR-DQ haplotypes were handled as single units for association and clustering, since linkage in the cohort was strong. Among around 400 genotyped donors of the cohort, an average of around 240,000 unique TCR beta nucleotide sequences was sequenced per donor, of which approximately 18% were non-productive.

The cohort comprised some 680 healthy bone marrow donors. Cohort members were all nominally healthy when sampled, although unrecorded immune exposures were likely present. The donor was CMV seronegative and belonged to the group of 352 seronegative cohort members. A peripheral blood sample was collected from each donor, and TCR beta sequencing was performed on peripheral blood mononuclear cells. The Qiagen DNeasy Blood Extraction Kit was used to extract genomic DNA from the blood cell samples. Here is what the overall study found, with its caveats: A later genetic analysis associated a missense DCLRE1C variant with V-gene and J-gene trimming of TCR beta chains, and an independent cohort replicated the association. A further reported finding was that TCR beta sequences accurately predicted the HLA-A and HLA-B alleles for most subjects in the first cohort. Sequencing depth was assumed to be roughly uniform across donors in the presence/absence analyses, though that assumption may not hold. Cytomegalovirus status was reported to be diagnosed by the classifier with high specificity and sensitivity in both the original and validation cohorts. The authors suggested that the approach could potentially be generalized to other disease states and immunological phenotypes. When HLA alleles, especially DR and DQ, strongly co-occurred, attributing TCR associations to individual alleles was difficult. The earlier analysis of 587 of the donors excluded roughly 16 rarely observed V segments, including chromosome 9 orphons, because counts were too low. Compared with equally common non-associated chains, HLA-associated TCR beta chains in a later analysis were more clonally expanded and had lower generation probabilities. Only TCR beta chains were sequenced in this cohort, and the absence of alpha or paired-chain data limited detectable features. The sequencing pipeline was judged likely to have produced a cluster of highly shared sequence variants as a technical artifact. Linkage disequilibrium might explain the correlated functional status among segregating V segments, but an unknown experimental factor could not be excluded. According to a later analysis, parvovirus B19, influenza, CMV and Epstein-Barr virus appeared linked to several top co-occurrence clusters. Because some donors lacked HLA typing at each locus, the association tests relied only on the typed subset. In vitro tests confirmed that three of the cytomegalovirus-associated TCR beta chains recognize cytomegalovirus antigens. While some public TCRs were present in many individuals, most TCR sequences turned up only very rarely across donors. At a false discovery rate of 0.05, a later analysis linked some 18,000 TCR beta sequences to specific HLA alleles. In the study, about 150 TCR beta chains were listed as associated with cytomegalovirus. A later analysis found that TCR association rates varied across HLA loci, with DRB1 alleles showing the most associated TCRs and HLA-C alleles the fewest. In a later analysis, most CMV-associated TCR beta chains were found to appear HLA-restricted, with HLA associations seemingly driven largely by CMV exposure. According to a later genetic analysis, donors in an Asian-associated ancestry cluster had fewer N-insertions in productive TCRs than the approximately 670-donor mean. Because the 87-base-pair reads could not distinguish some IMGT-functional V segments, including TRBV6-2 and TRBV6-3, those segments were excluded. CMV serostatus was the only immune exposure information available for the cohort. In an earlier analysis of about 540 of the donors, most TCR beta V segments were observed in productive rearrangements about 87% or about 30% of the time, broadly matching IMGT annotations.

The sequence was collected from a woman aged 45-65 years in good health and CMV-seronegative. The sequenced material came from PBMCs. Here the chain combines TRBV5-5 and TRBJ2-2, with TRBD1 as a weak D call on 5 bases. The CDR3 region has the sequence CASSLVQGSGELFF. The bases are TGTGCCAGCAGCTTGGTGCAGGGCTCCGGGGAGCTGTTTTTT.